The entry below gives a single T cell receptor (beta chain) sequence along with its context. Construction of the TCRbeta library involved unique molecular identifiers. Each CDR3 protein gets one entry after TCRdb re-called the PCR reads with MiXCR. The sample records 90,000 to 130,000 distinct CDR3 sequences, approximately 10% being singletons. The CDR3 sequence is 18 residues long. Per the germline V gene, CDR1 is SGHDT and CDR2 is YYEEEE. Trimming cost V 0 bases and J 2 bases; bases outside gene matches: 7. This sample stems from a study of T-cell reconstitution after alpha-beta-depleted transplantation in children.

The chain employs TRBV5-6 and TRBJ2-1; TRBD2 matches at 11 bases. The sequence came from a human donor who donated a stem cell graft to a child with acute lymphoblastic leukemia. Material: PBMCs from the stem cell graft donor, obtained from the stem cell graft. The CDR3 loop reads CASSLVFPTSGTYNEQFF. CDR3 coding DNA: TGTGCCAGCAGCTTGGTTTTTCCGACTAGCGGGACCTACAATGAGCAGTTCTTC.